Below, 17 T cell receptor beta chains from the same sample are listed, as sequenced in a study of immune characterization of retroperitoneal liposarcoma (dated by TCRdb to the late 2010s). The method was PCR. The sequencer listed for this sample is NextSeq 500. TCRdb redid the processing of the public reads, applying fastp at Q25 and MiXCR, and retained in-frame beta chains. Rows merge per CDR3 protein into single entries with the most common DNA and genes. Counted in this sample were some 11,000 distinct CDR3 sequences; 27% of them appeared once. Roughly 8% of the sample rests with the top ten. The sequencing sample was made of tumor tissue. The origin of the receptors is a male donor with retroperitoneal liposarcoma.

Sample share makes this clonotype medium-sized (0.01 to 0.1%). The V and J genes are TRBV7-2 and TRBJ2-5; TRBD2 aligns across 15 bases. The tail of the sequence fits TRBJ2-7 better, so the J call may be wrong. Germline values: CDR1 SGHTA, CDR2 FQGNSA. The CDR3 has 16 amino acids. The CDR3 nucleotides read TGTGCCAGCAGCCCCGGGACTAGCGGGAGGATCCACGAGCAGTACTTC. Translated, it gives CASSPGTSGRIHEQYF.

This clonotype was counted a few times. The V gene is TRBV11-2, the J gene TRBJ2-5; 7 nucleotides match TRBD1. The germline CDR1 and CDR2 sequences are SGHAT and FQNNGV. The V gene end was trimmed by 0 bases and the J gene end by 4 bases; junction bases not matched to a gene: 11. The CDR3 totals 17 residues. The chain's CDR3 is CASSLDSALGGRETQYF. CDR3 nucleotides: TGTGCCAGCAGCTTAGATTCCGCCCTAGGGGGCAGAGAGACCCAGTACTTC.

The chain joins TRBV11-3 to TRBJ2-1; 9 bases fit TRBD2. Matching the DNA end better, TRBJ2-7 makes the J call doubtful. The CDR3 loop spans 16 amino acids. Germline CDR1 SGHNT, CDR2 YENEEA. The CDR3 sequence: CASSLELAGDGDEQYF. The CDR3 DNA sequence: TGTGCCAGCAGCTTAGAATTAGCGGGAGACGGCGATGAGCAGTACTTC.

This clonotype turned up a few times. This chain links TRBV6-4 with TRBJ2-1, with a tentative D call TRBD1 (8 bases). The closer fit of TRBJ2-7 to the DNA end suggests the J call may be wrong. The length of the CDR3 is 13 residues. Germline CDR1 MRHNA, CDR2 SNTAGT. CDR3 DNA: TGTGCCAGCAGTGTGGACAGGGAGGGGGAGCAGTACTTC. Its protein product is CASSVDREGEQYF.

The CDR3 region has the DNA TGTGCCAGCAGTGAAGCGCTTCTGGGGAGCAGACGAGGAAACACCATATATTTT. The encoded protein is CASSEALLGSRRGNTIYF. The rearrangement uses TRBV6-1 and TRBJ1-3; no clear D gene. Germline CDR1 MNHNS, CDR2 SASEGT. V lost 0 bases and J 4 bases, leaving 19 bases between the germline ends. The CDR3 loop spans 18 amino acids.

This clonotype was detected many times. The J gene is TRBJ2-5, the V gene TRBV10-2; 8 nucleotides line up with TRBD1. The trim removed 5 bases at V and 4 bases at J, leaving 3 bases unmatched. The CDR3 covers 13 residues. Germline CDR1 reads WSHSY; CDR2 reads SAAADI. The CDR3 nucleotides are TGCGCCAGCAGTTCTGGACAGGGAGAGACCCAGTACTTC. It yields the protein CASSSGQGETQYF.

The J gene is TRBJ1-1, the V gene TRBV6-6, with D unresolved. The germline V and J ends were trimmed by 2 bases and 1 base, with 5 bases remaining between them. This CDR3 spans 13 amino acids. Germline V gene lookup returns CDR1 MNHNY and CDR2 SVGAGI (reference sequence). The CDR3 coding sequence is TGTGCCAGCAGTTACGAGGCGAACACTGAAGCTTTCTTT. It yields the protein CASSYEANTEAFF.

This clonotype was detected ten times or more. J is TRBJ2-5 and V is TRBV7-8; D remains unclear. V lost 0 bases and J lost 11, with 19 bases in between. Germline V gives CDR1 SGHVS, CDR2 FQNEAQ. There are 15 residues in the CDR3. Here the CDR3 DNA reads TGTGCCAGCAGCTTAGCGTTGGGAAGCTACAATGAGCAGTACTTC. Its translation is CASSLALGSYNEQYF.

This clonotype was recorded many times. V usage is TRBV6-1 and J usage is TRBJ2-1; D is uncertain. The CDR3 has 14 residues. Germline loops: CDR1 MNHNS, CDR2 SASEGT. V lost 5 bases to trimming and J lost 5 bases, with 13 bases between them. The CDR3 loop is CASSRSGRNNEQFF. DNA for the CDR3: TGTGCCAGCAGTAGGTCAGGACGCAACAATGAGCAGTTCTTC.

The chain links TRBV12-3 or TRBV12-4 to TRBJ1-1; possibly TRBD1 for D (6 bases). This CDR3 has 14 amino acids. Trimming removed 5 bases at V and 1 base at J, with 11 bases between. The CDR3, as DNA: TGTGCCAGCAGTCTCCGGGACACGAACACTGAAGCTTTCTTT. Translating gives CASSLRDTNTEAFF.

Note on this clonotype: The junction departs from germline at one end; a sequencing error may be responsible. The chain combines TRBV6-1 with TRBJ2-3, with 9 bases that match TRBD2. CDR1 and CDR2 (germline): MNHNS, SASEGT. The CDR3 extends over 15 amino acids. The CDR3 sequence is CVSRTGAGGTYEQYF. For the CDR3, the DNA is TGTGTCAGCAGGACCGGGGCGGGGGGGACCTACGAGCAGTATTTT.

This clonotype was seen at least ten times. This rearrangement joins TRBV10-2 to TRBJ2-1, with D perhaps TRBD1 or TRBD2 (5 bases each). The assigned J gene may be wrong: the sequence end matches TRBJ2-7 better. This CDR3 has 12 amino acids. Per the germline V gene, CDR1 is WSHSY and CDR2 is SAAADI. The CDR3 DNA reads TGCGCCAGCTACGAGGGGTACAATGAGCAGTACTTC. Translated, it gives CASYEGYNEQYF.

This clonotype is labeled medium-sized. V gene TRBV12-3 or TRBV12-4 combines with J gene TRBJ2-1; 8 positions match TRBD2. The CDR3 has 14 amino acids. The V segment lost 7 bases and the J segment 5 bases; nucleotides outside the gene matches: 7. CDR3 DNA sequence: TGTGCCAGCACGGTAGCGGGGAGTAACAATGAGCAGTTCTTC. This sequence encodes CASTVAGSNNEQFF.

Relative to its sample, this clonotype is medium-sized. This chain links TRBV12-3 or TRBV12-4 with TRBJ2-1; 10 bases map to TRBD2. V lost 3 bases, J lost 8 bases, and 4 bases stayed unmatched. The CDR3 runs 14 residues. The CDR3 reads CASSFTGTSDEQFF. The CDR3, as DNA: TGTGCCAGCAGTTTCACAGGGACTAGCGATGAGCAGTTCTTC.

This chain links TRBV7-2 with TRBJ2-1; D is uncertain. The tail of the sequence fits TRBJ2-7 better, so the J call may be wrong. Germline V CDR1 and CDR2: SGHTA, FQGNSA. The CDR3 consists of 15 residues. The CDR3 loop reads CASSLDRSLSYEQYF. DNA for the CDR3: TGTGCCAGCAGCTTAGACCGCTCCTTATCCTACGAGCAGTACTTC.

This clonotype was recorded many times. The V gene is TRBV7-3, the J gene TRBJ2-1; 7 positions match TRBD2. The J call may be in error: the DNA end matches TRBJ2-5 better. This CDR3 has 14 amino acids. Germline CDR1 and CDR2: SGHTA and FQGTGA. CDR3 bases: TGTGCCAGCAGCTCTTGGGGGGGGGTAGGGACCCAGTACTTC. This translates into CASSSWGGVGTQYF.

This clonotype is medium-sized within its sample. The chain has TRBV7-2 and TRBJ2-3; D not resolved. There are 12 residues in the CDR3. Deletions cut 8 bases from V and 2 bases from J, with 8 bases between. Germline CDR1 is SGHTA and CDR2 is FQGNSA. Here the CDR3 reads CASSPYTDTQYF. The CDR3 DNA sequence: TGTGCCAGCTCCCCCTACACAGATACGCAGTATTTT.